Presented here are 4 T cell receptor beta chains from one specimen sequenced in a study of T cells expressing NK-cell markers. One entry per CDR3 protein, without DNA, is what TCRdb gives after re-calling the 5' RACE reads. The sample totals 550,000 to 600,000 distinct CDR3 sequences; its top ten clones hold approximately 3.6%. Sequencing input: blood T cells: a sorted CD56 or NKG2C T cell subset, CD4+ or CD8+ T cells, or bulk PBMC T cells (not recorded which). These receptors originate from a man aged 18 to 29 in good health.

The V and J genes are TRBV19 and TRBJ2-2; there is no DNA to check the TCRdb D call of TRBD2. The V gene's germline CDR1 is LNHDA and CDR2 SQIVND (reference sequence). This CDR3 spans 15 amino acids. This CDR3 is CASSIFGGPTGELFF. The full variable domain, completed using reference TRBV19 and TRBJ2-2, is DGGITQSPKYLFRKEGQNVTLSCEQNLNHDAMYWYRQDPGQGLRLIYYSQIVNDFQKGDIAEGYSVSREKKESFPLTVTSAQKNPTAFYLCASSIFGGPTGELFFGEGSRLTVL.

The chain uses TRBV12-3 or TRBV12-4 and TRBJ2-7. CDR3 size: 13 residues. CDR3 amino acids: CASSFAATYEQYF.

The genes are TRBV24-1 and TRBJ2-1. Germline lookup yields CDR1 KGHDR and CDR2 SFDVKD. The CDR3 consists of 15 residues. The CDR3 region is CATSDHREFRNEQFF.

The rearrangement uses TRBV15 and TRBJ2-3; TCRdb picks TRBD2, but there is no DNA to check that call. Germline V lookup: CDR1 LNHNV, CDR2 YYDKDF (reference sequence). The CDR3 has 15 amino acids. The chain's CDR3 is CATLPGTSSTDTQYF.